The rows below give T cell receptor beta chains drawn from one sample of a study of blood T cell repertoires in COVID-19. The method was immunoSEQ multiplex PCR; TCRdb's version includes in-frame clones alone and lacks a portion of them. The sample contains more than 200,000 clones, approximately 90% of which appear only once. Material: peripheral blood. Receptor source: a man older than 75 with acute or convalescent COVID-19. Each CDR3 is given with its conserved first and last residue. Fields, in order: D gene, J gene, clone size, V gene, CDR3 protein, CDR3 DNA. A D gene is named only where the DNA matches it firmly. Rows may omit the clone size; those that give it use once, few, many or a size class.

TRBD1 TRBJ2-1 few TRBV6-7 CASNNRGSYNEQFF TGTGCCAGTAATAACAGGGGTTCCTACAATGAGCAGTTCTTC
TRBD2 TRBJ2-1 - TRBV4-2 CASSQVFAGDGSNEQFF TGTGCCAGCAGCCAAGTATTCGCGGGAGATGGATCAAATGAGCAGTTCTTC
- TRBJ2-2 - TRBV2 CASTTGTGELFF TGTGCCAGCACCACCGGGACCGGGGAGCTGTTTTTT
- TRBJ2-1 - TRBV5-5 CASSLVQRSSYNEQFF TGTGCCAGCAGCTTGGTACAGCGGAGCTCCTACAATGAGCAGTTCTTC
TRBD2 TRBJ2-3 - TRBV4-1 CASSQEPPPTSGYSTDTQYF TGCGCCAGCAGCCAAGAACCTCCACCGACTAGCGGTTACTCAACAGATACGCAGTATTTT
- TRBJ1-2 - TRBV10-3 CAISESGGRGNYGYTF TGTGCCATCAGTGAGTCTGGGGGAAGGGGGAACTATGGCTACACCTTC
- TRBJ1-6 - TRBV4-1 CASSQPRTENSPLHF TGCGCCAGCAGCCAACCACGGACTGAGAATTCACCCCTCCACTTT
TRBD2 TRBJ2-1 - TRBV5-1 CASSLLVAGDVEQFF TGCGCCAGCAGCTTGTTGGTAGCGGGAGACGTTGAGCAGTTCTTC
- TRBJ1-5 - TRBV6-5 CASSFTGQSNQPQHF TGTGCCAGCAGTTTCACTGGACAGAGCAATCAGCCCCAGCATTTT
- TRBJ1-1 - TRBV18 CASSRGQLVTDYTEAFF TGTGCCAGCTCTCGAGGACAGCTTGTAACAGATTACACTGAAGCTTTCTTT
TRBD2 TRBJ2-3 - TRBV3-1/TRBV3-2 CASSPRTSGVFDTQYF TGTGCCAGCAGCCCTCGGACTAGCGGTGTCTTCGATACGCAGTATTTT
- TRBJ2-3 - TRBV27 CASSPTISTDTQYF TGTGCCAGCAGCCCGACTATTAGCACAGATACGCAGTATTTT